Listed here are 31 T cell receptor beta chains from one sample, sequenced in a study of blood T cell repertoires in COVID-19. Here immunoSEQ multiplex PCR was the method, and the copy in TCRdb shows in-frame clones only, minus some. Here the sample spans about 75,000 clones, less than 85% being singletons. Sequenced material: peripheral blood. The receptors stem from a human donor with acute or convalescent COVID-19. The donor label of this sample is uncertain.

The chain is built from TRBV7-2 and TRBJ2-2, with D possibly matching TRBD2 (6 bases). The CDR3 runs 15 residues. Per germline, CDR1 SGHTA and CDR2 FQGNSA. V was shortened by 3 bases and J by 1 base, with 9 bases between the two germline ends. The CDR3 here is CASSLWRENTGELFF. CDR3 nucleotide sequence: TGTGCCAGCAGCTTGTGGCGGGAGAACACCGGGGAGCTGTTTTTT.

This chain joins TRBV5-1 and TRBJ1-1; 8 bases match TRBD1. From germline, CDR1 is SGHRS and CDR2 YFSETQ. V lost 3 bases to trimming and J lost 6 bases; unmatched junction nucleotides: 7. The CDR3 consists of 14 residues. The CDR3 here is CASSYGQGSAEAFF. CDR3 coding DNA: TGCGCCAGCAGCTACGGACAGGGAAGCGCTGAAGCTTTCTTT. The full variable domain, completed using reference TRBV5-1 and TRBJ1-1, is KAGVTQTPRYLIKTRGQQVTLSCSPISGHRSVSWYQQTPGQGLQFLFEYFSETQRNKGNFPGRFSGRQFSNSRSEMNVSTLELGDSALYLCASSYGQGSAEAFFGQGTRLTVV.

This chain connects TRBV5-6 to TRBJ2-1; D might be TRBD2 (5 bases). The CDR3 is made up of 14 amino acids. V was trimmed by 2 bases and J by 7 bases, leaving 13 bases between them. The germline gives CDR1 SGHDT, CDR2 YYEEEE. The CDR3 region has the DNA TGTGCCAGCAGCTTAAGAGGGCGGGTAAATGAGCAGTTCTTC. Amino acids: CASSLRGRVNEQFF.

The V and J genes are TRBV10-3 and TRBJ1-2; possible D gene TRBD1, 6 bases. CDR1 and CDR2 from the germline V gene are ENHRY and SYGVKD. Trimming stripped 6 bases from V and 3 bases from J, with 14 bases between. The CDR3 contains 14 residues. CDR3 amino acids: CAISGTTGYYGYTF. CDR3 coding DNA: TGTGCCATCAGCGGGACGACAGGCTACTATGGCTACACCTTC.

The chain combines TRBV3-1 (or the pseudogene TRBV3-2) with TRBJ2-1; possibly TRBD1 for D (6 bases). The V gene lost 1 base and the J gene lost 4 bases, with 11 bases spanning the gap. There are 15 residues in the CDR3. Germline CDR1 LGHDT, CDR2 YNNKEL (reference sequence). CDR3 in DNA: TGTGCCAGCAGCCAAGTGACAGGACAATACAATGAGCAGTTCTTC. It is translated as CASSQVTGQYNEQFF.

This chain uses TRBV27 with TRBJ2-5; tentatively, D is TRBD2 (7 bases). This CDR3 contains 15 residues. Germline assignment: CDR1 MNHEY and CDR2 SMNVEV (reference sequence). Trimming left V 0 bases short and J 6 bases short, with 14 bases between. CDR3 in DNA: TGTGCCAGCAGTTTATCTGGGGGGGCGACGAAGACCCAGTACTTC. It specifies CASSLSGGATKTQYF.

The chain links TRBV7-9 to TRBJ1-1; D possibly corresponds to TRBD1 (5 bases). The CDR3 covers 16 residues. Trimming took off 8 bases at V and 1 base at J, with 20 bases between the two ends. Germline V lookup: CDR1 SEHNR, CDR2 FQNEAQ (reference sequence). In DNA form, the CDR3 reads TGTGCCAGCGGAACCCTGGGGCCGAAGAAGAACACTGAAGCTTTCTTT. Protein product: CASGTLGPKKNTEAFF. Filled out from reference TRBV7-9 and TRBJ1-1, the complete variable domain reads DTGVSQNPRHKITKRGQNVTFRCDPISEHNRLYWYRQTLGQGPEFLTYFQNEAQLEKSRLLSDRFSAERPKGSFSTLEIQRTEQGDSAMYLCASGTLGPKKNTEAFFGQGTRLTVV.

V gene TRBV2 combines with J gene TRBJ1-5; TRBD1 matches 8 bases. The V gene end was trimmed by 0 bases and the J gene end by 7 bases; junction bases not matched to a gene: 5. In germline, CDR1 is SNHLY, CDR2 FYNNEI. The CDR3 length is 15 residues. CDR3 residues: CASSEARGDRQPQHF. The CDR3 DNA follows: TGTGCCAGCAGTGAAGCGAGAGGGGACAGGCAGCCCCAGCATTTT.

This chain links TRBV2 with TRBJ2-2; 11 bases match TRBD2. This CDR3 has 17 amino acids. Germline CDR1 and CDR2: SNHLY and FYNNEI. The V and J ends lost 3 bases and 3 bases, in that order; junction bases with no gene match: 6. In DNA, the CDR3 is TGTGCCAGCAGTGACAGAACTAGCGGGAGAGACACCGGGGAGCTGTTTTTT. Its protein product is CASSDRTSGRDTGELFF.

The chain carries TRBV19 and TRBJ1-1, with no clear D. Per germline, CDR1 LNHDA and CDR2 SQIVND (reference sequence). The CDR3 consists of 14 residues. V was cut by 9 bases and J by 2 bases, with 16 bases left in between. CDR3 sequence: CASRLPGANTEAFF. The CDR3 coding sequence is TGTGCCAGCCGCCTACCCGGAGCCAACACTGAAGCTTTCTTT.

The chain carries TRBV7-6 and TRBJ2-5; 10 bases fit TRBD2. The CDR3 runs 18 residues. Germline CDR1 and CDR2: SGHVS and FNYEAQ. Trimming removed 5 bases from V and 1 base from J; junction bases left unmatched: 13. The CDR3 loop is CASSLYSHTSGTQETQYF. The DNA of the CDR3 is TGTGCCAGCAGCCTATATTCCCACACTAGCGGGACCCAAGAGACCCAGTACTTC.

The rearrangement links TRBV27 to TRBJ2-3; TRBD2 matches at 7 bases. V gave up 2 bases and J gave up 1 base; unmatched junction bases: 3. Germline V gene data show CDR1 as MNHEY and CDR2 as SMNVEV (reference sequence). The CDR3 spans 15 residues. The CDR3 loop is CASSLRAGGTDTQYF. The CDR3 nucleotides read TGTGCCAGCAGTTTACGGGCGGGGGGCACAGATACGCAGTATTTT.

The rearrangement uses TRBV5-5 and TRBJ1-4; D unresolved. V was trimmed by 1 base and J by 7 bases, leaving 11 bases between them. Germline CDR1 is SGHKS and CDR2 is YYEKEE (reference sequence). The CDR3 is 14 residues long. CDR3: CASSLPHRSEKLFF. In nucleotides, the CDR3 is TGTGCCAGCAGCTTGCCGCATCGGAGTGAAAAACTGTTTTTT.

The gene calls are TRBV9 and TRBJ2-1, with 11 bases lining up with TRBD2. The CDR3 is 17 residues long. The germline gives CDR1 SGDLS, CDR2 YYNGEE. The J segment lost 7 bases and the V segment lost 3 bases, leaving 12 bases of the junction unmatched. Here the CDR3 DNA reads TGTGCCAGCAGCGGCCGAATCCTAGCGGGAGGCACGAATGAGCAGTTCTTC. This translates into CASSGRILAGGTNEQFF.

The genes are TRBV6-5 and TRBJ1-5, with 7 bases aligning to TRBD1. The V segment lost 6 bases and the J segment 1 base; nucleotides outside the gene matches: 3. Germline V gene sequence: CDR1 MNHEY, CDR2 SVGAGI. This CDR3 region has 14 residues. CDR3 amino acids: CASRYRGSNQPQHF. The CDR3 DNA follows: TGTGCCAGCAGATACAGGGGAAGCAATCAGCCCCAGCATTTT.

The gene calls are TRBV28 and TRBJ2-3; TRBD1 agrees at 7 bases. This CDR3 region has 12 residues. Germline assignment: CDR1 MDHEN and CDR2 SYDVKM. Germline trimming cut 7 bases from V and 4 bases from J; bases unmatched to any gene: 2. Here the CDR3 reads CASKRGPDTQYF. In DNA, the CDR3 is TGTGCCAGCAAGAGGGGGCCAGATACGCAGTATTTT.

This chain joins TRBV4-3 and TRBJ2-3, with TRBD1 matching 8 bases. The CDR3 spans 17 residues. V lost 3 bases to trimming and J lost 2 bases; unmatched junction nucleotides: 10. CDR1 LGHNA and CDR2 YSLEER come from the germline V gene. The CDR3 loop is CASSQTTTGAFTDTQYF. Here the CDR3 DNA reads TGCGCCAGCAGCCAGACTACGACAGGGGCCTTCACAGATACGCAGTATTTT.

CDR3 bases: TGTGCCAGCAGCTTAGGGGGGACAGGTGCTACTGAAGCTTTCTTT. Translating it yields CASSLGGTGATEAFF. The V gene is TRBV7-2, the J gene TRBJ1-1, with 8 nucleotides matching TRBD1. Trimming at V came to 1 base and at J to 5 bases, leaving 6 bases not matched to a gene. This CDR3 comprises 15 residues. The germline gives CDR1 SGHTA, CDR2 FQGNSA.

The V call is TRBV9, the J call TRBJ1-3; TRBD1 matches 7 bases. The ends lost 3 bases at V and 7 bases at J; junction bases unmatched: 7. CDR3 length equals 14 residues. CDR1 SGDLS and CDR2 YYNGEE come from the germline V gene. CDR3 region: CASSGGTEGNTIYF. The CDR3 bases are TGTGCCAGCAGCGGCGGGACAGAAGGGAACACCATATATTTT. Full variable domain (outside the CDR3, taken from reference TRBV9 and TRBJ1-3): DSGVTQTPKHLITATGQRVTLRCSPRSGDLSVYWYQQSLDQGLQFLIQYYNGEERAKGNILERFSAQQFPDLHSELNLSSLELGDSALYFCASSGGTEGNTIYFGEGSWLTVV.

The gene calls are TRBV3-1 (or the pseudogene TRBV3-2) and TRBJ1-5; D may be TRBD1 (5 bases). This CDR3 has 15 amino acids. CDR1 is LGHDT, CDR2 YNNKEL, per germline (reference sequence). V gave up 0 bases and J gave up 2 bases, with 8 bases separating them. CDR3 in DNA: TGTGCCAGCAGCCAAGAAGGCAGGGGCAATCAGCCCCAGCATTTT. This sequence encodes CASSQEGRGNQPQHF.

The J gene is TRBJ2-7, the V gene TRBV12-5; 13 nucleotides align to TRBD2. CDR1 and CDR2 (germline): LGHNT, FRNRAP. V was pared by 1 base and J by 4 bases, with 7 bases of the junction left unmatched. The CDR3 length is 17 residues. In DNA form, the CDR3 reads TGTGCTAGTGGTTTGGCGACCGGGACTAGCGGGGCGTACGAGCAGTACTTC. It encodes CASGLATGTSGAYEQYF.

The rearrangement links TRBV28 to TRBJ2-1, with a possible D match to TRBD2 (5 bases). The CDR3 has 14 amino acids. Between the trimmed V and J ends, which lost 4 bases and 10 bases, there was a span of 17 bases. Per germline, CDR1 MDHEN and CDR2 SYDVKM. The CDR3 sequence is CASSSPPTSDEQFF. DNA of the CDR3: TGTGCCAGCAGTTCCCCCCCTACTAGTGACGAGCAGTTCTTC.

CDR3 in amino acids: CATSGGGSQETQYF. CDR3 in DNA: TGTGCCACCTCGGGGGGCGGTTCCCAAGAGACCCAGTACTTC. V usage is TRBV28 and J usage is TRBJ2-5; D is perhaps TRBD2 (7 bases). The ends were cut back, 10 bases at V and 1 base at J, with 16 bases in the middle. The CDR3 covers 14 residues. CDR1 and CDR2 (germline): MDHEN, SYDVKM.

This clone was seen only once. The CDR3 loop reads CASSQGGSSYEQYF. DNA for the CDR3: TGTGCCAGCAGCCAAGGCGGGAGCTCCTACGAGCAGTACTTC. The V and J genes are TRBV4-2 and TRBJ2-7; 7 nucleotides line up with TRBD2. Germline CDR1 and CDR2: LGHNA and YNFKEQ. CDR3 length equals 14 residues. V shed 1 base, J shed 0 bases, and the junction held 0 bases outside the gene matches.

The chain uses TRBV3-1 (or the pseudogene TRBV3-2) and TRBJ2-3; 7 positions agree with TRBD2. The CDR3 is 15 residues long. Trimming took 4 bases from V and 3 from J; bases not matched to a gene: 7. Germline CDR1 reads LGHDT; CDR2 reads YNNKEL (reference sequence). The CDR3 bases are TGTGCCAGCAGCCGGGAGGGCCTGAGTACAGATACGCAGTATTTT. Its protein is CASSREGLSTDTQYF.

The rearrangement links TRBV30 to TRBJ2-6, with D perhaps TRBD1 (6 bases). V was trimmed by 3 bases and J by 0 bases, leaving 18 bases between them. Germline lookup yields CDR1 GTSNPN and CDR2 SVGIG (reference sequence). This CDR3 has 18 amino acids. The CDR3 reads CAWRDPGQFNSGANVLTF. In DNA form, the CDR3 reads TGTGCCTGGAGAGACCCCGGACAGTTTAACTCTGGGGCCAACGTCCTGACTTTC.

This clone was seen a few times. The CDR3 region is CAISQRTGGREQYV. DNA of the CDR3: TGTGCCATCAGCCAGAGGACAGGGGGCCGGGAGCAGTACGTC. The V gene is TRBV10-3, the J gene TRBJ2-7, with 11 bases matching TRBD1. The germline V gene encodes CDR1 ENHRY and CDR2 SYGVKD. This CDR3 contains 14 residues. The V gene end was trimmed by 6 bases and the J gene end by 7 bases; junction bases not matched to a gene: 8.

This chain connects TRBV9 to TRBJ1-3, with D uncertain. Trimming left V 4 bases short and J 4 bases short, with 9 bases between. Germline assignment: CDR1 SGDLS and CDR2 YYNGEE. The CDR3 sequence is 13 residues long. Here the CDR3 DNA reads TGTGCCAGCAGCCTATCGGAGGGAAACACCATATATTTT. Translated, it gives CASSLSEGNTIYF.

Here the CDR3 DNA reads TGTGCCAGCTCACTCGGACTAGCGGGAGTTGGGGCCAACGTCCTGACTTTC. This translates into CASSLGLAGVGANVLTF. This sequence joins TRBV18 and TRBJ2-6; TRBD2 aligns across 13 bases. V was clipped by 4 bases and J by 3 bases; unmatched bases: 3. The CDR3 loop spans 17 amino acids. Germline values: CDR1 KGHSH, CDR2 LQKENI.

V is TRBV7-8 and J is TRBJ1-6; D is perhaps TRBD1 (6 bases). This CDR3 spans 15 amino acids. V was clipped by 6 bases and J by 6 bases, with 15 bases between them. CDR1 and CDR2 from the germline V gene are SGHVS and FQNEAQ. CDR3 coding DNA: TGTGCCAGCAGGCCGACAGAACAGGGTAATTCACCCCTCCACTTT. Translation: CASRPTEQGNSPLHF.

CDR3 in amino acids: CASSPPPGRYQETQYF. The DNA of the CDR3 is TGTGCCAGCTCACCACCCCCAGGCCGTTACCAAGAGACCCAGTACTTC. The chain is built from TRBV18 and TRBJ2-5; D is uncertain. The germline V and J ends were trimmed by 0 bases and 0 bases, with 11 bases remaining between them. Germline V CDR1 and CDR2: KGHSH, LQKENI. The CDR3 sequence is 16 residues long.